The entry below describes one T cell receptor beta chain. Its antigen is not yet known. Base qualities are not provided; no much larger clone lies one nucleotide away. TCRbeta CDR3 regions were amplified from genomic DNA using the immunoSEQ Assay, a bias-controlled multiplex PCR. The authors processed their data as follows. Within the assay, amplification of reference gene primers was used to estimate how many nucleated cells each sample contained. To quantify the absolute abundance of each unique TCRbeta CDR3 rearrangement, sequence reads were collapsed and filtered. For each sample, productive Simpson clonality was calculated as the square root of Simpson's diversity index over productive rearrangements. The clones in this table, taken by TCRdb from immuneACCESS, are in-frame only. Not every clone is retained; where verified, under half of the shortfall comes from an unresolved V gene, and the cause of the rest is unknown. V and J calls and clone size come straight from that table; D and trimming were deduced from the DNA. Across this sample there are over 200,000 clones, with 87% seen only once. In total, the top ten clones hold under 2.5% of the sample.

The record originates from a study of blood T cell repertoires in COVID-19 (dated by TCRdb to about 2020). Some background on the complete study: Collaborator samples came from the United States, Italy and Spain and covered acute and convalescent phases of COVID-19. The prospective study material was composed of cDNA or gDNA derived from T cells, B-cell-depleted T cells, or PBMCs. The dataset comprised deeply sampled blood TCRbeta repertoires from subjects exposed to, actively infected with, or recovered from COVID-19. The repertoires were released in a freely available public database intended as a resource for research on the immune response to SARS-CoV-2. Samples were obtained from the ongoing ImmuneRACE study (first 160 participants) and from some 1,200 subjects provided by 6 global collaborators. The sample metadata nearly always contained a de-identified subject ID, COVID-19 status, age in years and sex. Where HLA class I and class II types were available, the types were taken from metadata supplied by the sample provider, not from assay-based typing.

Whole blood was collected in K2EDTA tubes by collaborating institutions according to the institutions' own protocols. For TCRbeta analysis, collaborators shipped samples as frozen whole blood, isolated PBMCs, or DNA extracted from either of those sample types. Study-wide findings and limitations: How much clinical and demographic metadata was included differed by source and by participant, and the metadata was provided uncurated.

Trimming removed 1 base from V and 0 bases from J; the gene matches leave 9 bases unexplained. The germline V gene provides CDR1 LGHNA and CDR2 YNFKEQ. Measured from the cysteine to the phenylalanine, the CDR3 is 19 residues long. Just CDR3 DNA is preserved here, 57 bases in frame from base 1. The sequenced sample consisted of peripheral blood. The sequence links TRBV4-2 to TRBJ2-1; 10 central nucleotides agree with TRBD2. The sequence was collected from a man aged 35 to 55 with active or convalescent COVID-19. The CDR3 corresponds to CASSQGGSGRSSSYNEQFF. The DNA reads TGTGCCAGCAGCCAAGGAGGTAGCGGGAGGTCGAGCTCCTACAATGAGCAGTTCTTC.